Below, 8 T cell receptor beta chains from the same sample are listed, as sequenced in a study of identical twins. MiXCR, run by TCRdb on the 5' RACE reads, gives a single entry per CDR3 protein. The table includes some 1,600,000 distinct CDR3 sequences, about 32% detected once. The specimen sequenced was cord blood. The receptors were sampled from a newborn girl in good health.

This clonotype was detected a few times. The chain uses TRBV5-6 and TRBJ2-3, with 7 positions matching TRBD2. Germline V gives CDR1 SGHDT, CDR2 YYEEEE. With 4 bases clipped from V and 12 bases from J, the junction kept 8 bases outside the gene matches. The CDR3 has 12 residues. DNA of the CDR3: TGTGCCAGCAGCCTCGCTAGCGGTACCCAGTATTTT. Translated, it gives CASSLASGTQYF.

The V call is TRBV5-6, the J call TRBJ2-5; unclear D gene. The J call is uncertain, as TRBJ2-7 better fits the DNA end. Germline V gene sequence: CDR1 SGHDT, CDR2 YYEEEE. The CDR3 is 18 residues long. The DNA of the CDR3 is TGTGCCAGCAGCTCGAACGCAGGAGACCCGAGAATTCACTACGAGCAGTACTTC. Translated, it gives CASSSNAGDPRIHYEQYF.

Regarding this clonotype: This may be a read error: a much more frequent sequence differs by one nucleotide. The V call is TRBV29-1, the J call TRBJ2-1; 10 bases agree with TRBD1. Trimming at V came to 6 bases and at J to 10 bases, leaving 6 bases not matched to a gene. The CDR3 length is 12 residues. Germline values: CDR1 SQVTM, CDR2 ANQGSEA. CDR3 bases: TGCAGCGTCAAGACAGGGGGCTACGAGCAGTTCTTC. Its translation is CSVKTGGYEQFF.

Note on this clonotype: One end of the junction does not line up with germline, which may come from a read error. The V and J genes are TRBV5-6 and TRBJ2-5; D tentatively fits TRBD1 or TRBD2 (6 bases each). There are 17 residues in the CDR3. The germline CDR1 and CDR2 sequences are SGHDT and YYEEEE. The CDR3 sequence: CASSLERGFRGQETRYF. CDR3 bases: TGTGCCAGCAGCTTGGAACGCGGGTTCCGGGGGCAAGAGACCCGGTACTTC.

This chain uses TRBV5-1 with TRBJ2-3, with D perhaps matching TRBD1 (5 bases). Germline V gene data show CDR1 as SGHRS and CDR2 as YFSETQ. The CDR3 has 15 residues. V lost 0 bases, J lost 4 bases, and 12 bases lay in between. CDR3 in DNA: TGCGCCAGCAGCTTGGTGACGCGCAGGGCAGATACGCAGTATTTT. Translation: CASSLVTRRADTQYF.

The V gene is TRBV24-1, the J gene TRBJ2-5, with 9 bases identical to TRBD1. This CDR3 has 17 residues. Germline values: CDR1 KGHDR, CDR2 SFDVKD. After removal of 2 bases from V and 2 bases from J, the junction contained 8 bases not matched to a gene. For the CDR3, the DNA is TGTGCCACCAGTGATTCCACCCCGGGACAGGGACAAGAGACCCAGTACTTC. Translated: CATSDSTPGQGQETQYF.

This clonotype was detected once. This may be a read error, as it is one base from a much larger clone. This chain connects TRBV4-2 to TRBJ2-1, with 7 bases lining up with TRBD2. This CDR3 is built from 16 residues. CDR1 and CDR2 (germline): LGHNA, YNFKEQ. V lost 4 bases to trimming and J lost 8 bases; unmatched junction nucleotides: 14. CDR3 DNA sequence: TGTGCCAGCAGCCCTACGACTAGCAGGCGATACGATGAGCAGTTCTTC. Protein sequence: CASSPTTSRRYDEQFF.

This clonotype occurred a few times. The J gene is TRBJ2-1, the V gene TRBV5-1; 8 nucleotides align to TRBD2. From germline, CDR1 is SGHRS and CDR2 YFSETQ. This CDR3 is 15 amino acids long. The V and J ends lost 3 bases and 12 bases, in that order; junction bases with no gene match: 14. The CDR3 nucleotides read TGCGCCAGCAGCTCAATCGGCGGGAGGTTGCTTGCGCAGTTCTTC. Translation: CASSSIGGRLLAQFF.